The TCR beta chain under discussion was sequenced for a study of shared clonotypes between healthy human individuals. In the study overall: The study used three CD4 naive, three CD4 memory, two CD8 naive and one CD8 memory plate per donor. The study, taken as a whole, reports: In this cohort, only blood was sampled, and tissue repertoires likely differ.

As defined, naive CD8 cells were CD45RO-negative and positively selected for CCR7, with terminally differentiated effector memory CD45RA+ cells excluded. Remarks on this clone: Its specificity is not known.

The CDR3 length is 13 residues. The germline V gene encodes CDR1 MNHNS and CDR2 SASEGT. Unmatched junction bases numbered 3, after V lost 5 bases and J lost 2 bases. The protocol was immunoSEQ multiplex PCR, while the TCRdb copy is restricted to in-frame clones and leaves out a portion. The sample yields hundreds of thousands of clones, roughly 96% seen once. The clonotype comes from a man between 25 and 39 years old in good health. Sample: naive CD8+ T cells sorted from blood. The chain couples TRBV6-1 to TRBJ2-7; 7 bases are shared with TRBD1. CDR3 sequence: CASSPGTAYEQYF. The CDR3 nucleotides are TGTGCCAGCAGTCCCGGGACAGCCTACGAGCAGTACTTC.